A selection of T cell receptor beta chains follows, all from one sample in a study of human T cells and chemical hapten exposure. TCRdb recomputed calls from the RACE reads with MiXCR, one row per CDR3 protein. This table holds roughly 380,000 distinct CDR3 sequences, nearly 6.5% found once. Sequenced here: whole blood, sampled in connection with sensitization to the hapten diphenylcyclopropenone (DPC). All receptors derive from a young woman with alopecia areata. Some clones in this sample may be carry-over from other donors' samples. CDR3s include the opening cysteine and the closing phenylalanine or tryptophan. Fields, in order: V gene, J gene, clone size, D gene, CDR3 DNA, CDR3 protein. A D gene is named only where the DNA matches it firmly. A row's size may be missing; if present it is once, few, many or a size class.

V: TRBV28
J: TRBJ2-7
size: .
D: .
DNA: TGTGCCAGCAGACCCGGGTCCTTTCGAGGCGAGCAGTACTTC
CDR3: CASRPGSFRGEQYF

V: TRBV6-2/TRBV6-3
J: TRBJ1-1
size: .
D: .
DNA: TGTGCCAGCAGCCCCGGGCCCCCCCCTGAAGCTTTCTTT
CDR3: CASSPGPPPEAFF

V: TRBV11-3
J: TRBJ2-4
size: few
D: .
DNA: TGTGCCAGCAGCTTGGTTCCGCAAAACATTCAGTACTTC
CDR3: CASSLVPQNIQYF

V: TRBV28
J: TRBJ2-5
size: many
D: .
DNA: TGTGCCAGCAGTTCTTCAATGGAGACCCAAGAGACCCAGTACTTC
CDR3: CASSSSMETQETQYF

V: TRBV12-3/TRBV12-4
J: TRBJ1-2
size: many
D: .
DNA: TGTGCCAGCAGTTTTATCAGGGAGTATGGCTACACCTTC
CDR3: CASSFIREYGYTF

V: TRBV7-2
J: TRBJ2-6
size: .
D: .
DNA: TGTGCCAGCAGCCATTTTTCCCCTCTAAGCTCTGGGGCCAACGTCCTGACTTTC
CDR3: CASSHFSPLSSGANVLTF

V: TRBV6-5
J: TRBJ2-1
size: many
D: TRBD2
DNA: TGTGCCAGCAGTTACCTTCCGCGGGGGTCCTACAATGAGCAGTTCTTC
CDR3: CASSYLPRGSYNEQFF

V: TRBV20-1
J: TRBJ1-6
size: .
D: .
DNA: TGCAGTGCTAGAGACTCGACTTCACCCCTCCACTTT
CDR3: CSARDSTSPLHF

V: TRBV6-2/TRBV6-3
J: TRBJ2-2
size: .
D: .
DNA: TGTGCCAGCAGCCAAGGGTTCAAAGCCGGGGAGCTGTTTTTT
CDR3: CASSQGFKAGELFF

V: TRBV20-1
J: TRBJ1-4
size: .
D: .
DNA: TGCAGTGCTGCGCGCGCCGCGGACGGGGAAAAACTGTTTTTT
CDR3: CSAARAADGEKLFF

V: TRBV12-3/TRBV12-4
J: TRBJ2-3
size: few
D: TRBD1
DNA: TGTGCCAGCAATCCCGACAGGGGGCATATCACAGATACGCAGTATTTT
CDR3: CASNPDRGHITDTQYF

V: TRBV10-3
J: TRBJ2-6
size: few
D: TRBD1
DNA: TGTGCCACTTCAGGGGGTGGGGCCAACGTCCTGACTTTC
CDR3: CATSGGGANVLTF

V: TRBV6-5
J: TRBJ1-4
size: many
D: TRBD1
DNA: TGTGCCAGCAGTTACTCGAAATTGGGACAGGGGGATGAAAAACTGTTTTTT
CDR3: CASSYSKLGQGDEKLFF

V: TRBV7-9
J: TRBJ2-5
size: few
D: TRBD1
DNA: TGTGCCAGCAGCTTTCCCGGACAGGCCCAAGAGACCCAGTACTTC
CDR3: CASSFPGQAQETQYF